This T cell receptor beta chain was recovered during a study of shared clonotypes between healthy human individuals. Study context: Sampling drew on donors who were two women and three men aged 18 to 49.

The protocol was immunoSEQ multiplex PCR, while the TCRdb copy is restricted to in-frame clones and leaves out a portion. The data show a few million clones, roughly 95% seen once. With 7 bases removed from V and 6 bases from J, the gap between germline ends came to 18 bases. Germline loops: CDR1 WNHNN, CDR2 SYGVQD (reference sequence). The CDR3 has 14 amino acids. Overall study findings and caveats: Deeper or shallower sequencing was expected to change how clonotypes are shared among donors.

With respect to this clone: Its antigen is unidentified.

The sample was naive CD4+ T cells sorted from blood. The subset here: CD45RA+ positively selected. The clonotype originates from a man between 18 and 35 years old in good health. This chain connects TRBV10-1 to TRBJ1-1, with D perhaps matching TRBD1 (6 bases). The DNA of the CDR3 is TGCGCCAGCAAACGGCCCGACAGGCACCCTGAAGCTTTCTTT. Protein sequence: CASKRPDRHPEAFF.